The 32 T cell receptor beta chains below were found in one sample sequenced in a study of shared clonotypes between healthy human individuals. Method: immunoSEQ multiplex PCR; TCRdb's copy keeps in-frame clones and lacks some. The sample contains hundreds of thousands of clones, roughly 80% of which appear only once. The sample was PBMCs. The source is a woman aged 40 to 50 in good health. Some clones in this sample may be carry-over from other donors' samples.

The chain has TRBV10-2 and TRBJ2-1; 10 positions agree with TRBD1. The trim removed 1 base at V and 0 bases at J, leaving 9 bases unmatched. CDR3 length: 19 amino acids. Germline loops: CDR1 WSHSY, CDR2 SAAADI. Here the CDR3 reads CASSELDRGPGASYNEQFF. For the CDR3, the DNA is TGCGCCAGCAGTGAGTTAGACAGGGGGCCAGGGGCCTCCTACAATGAGCAGTTCTTC.

In the case of this clone: This likely stems from a read error, as it lies one base from a far larger clone. Other DNA sequences of this sample code for an identical CDR3. The gene calls are TRBV5-1 and TRBJ2-1; 8 nucleotides align to TRBD1. This CDR3 is built from 15 residues. Germline V CDR1 and CDR2: SGHRS, YFSETQ. The CDR3 is CASSPYRGYTNEQFF. DNA of the CDR3: TGCGCCAGCAGCCCGTACAGGGGGTATACGAATGAACAGTTCTTC.

J is TRBJ2-7 and V is TRBV10-3; D is perhaps TRBD2 (7 bases). This CDR3 has 16 residues. The germline V and J ends were trimmed by 3 bases and 4 bases, with 19 bases remaining between them. Germline-derived CDR1 and CDR2 are ENHRY and SYGVKD. The CDR3 here is CAISDPGAGRGYEQYF. The DNA for the CDR3 is TGTGCCATCAGTGACCCGGGAGCAGGGAGGGGGTACGAGCAGTACTTC.

This chain joins TRBV9 and TRBJ2-1; 7 nucleotides match TRBD2. Trimming cost V 2 bases and J 10 bases; bases outside gene matches: 6. The CDR3 is made up of 13 amino acids. From germline, CDR1 is SGDLS and CDR2 YYNGEE. This chain's CDR3 is CASSVSGKPEQFF. The CDR3 DNA follows: TGTGCCAGCAGCGTGAGCGGGAAGCCCGAGCAGTTCTTC.

The rearrangement joins TRBV2 to TRBJ2-7; TRBD2 is a possible D gene (5 bases). From germline, CDR1 is SNHLY and CDR2 FYNNEI. Trimming stripped 4 bases from V and 2 bases from J, with 12 bases between. The CDR3 covers 14 residues. CDR3 DNA sequence: TGTGCCAGCAGTGGGACGGGAACCCCCTACGAGCAGTACTTC. Translated, it gives CASSGTGTPYEQYF.

This chain uses TRBV2 with TRBJ2-1, with D perhaps TRBD2 (6 bases). CDR1 and CDR2 (germline): SNHLY, FYNNEI. The CDR3 sequence is 15 residues long. Trimming took off 6 bases at V and 0 bases at J, with 12 bases between the two ends. DNA of the CDR3: TGTGCCAGCAGGACTAGTTCAAGCTCCTACAATGAGCAGTTCTTC. It is translated as CASRTSSSSYNEQFF.

In its sample, this clone was seen once. The CDR3 nucleotides are TGTGCCAGCAGCCAACTAGCGGGAGGGCCCGAGCAGTACTTC. Translated, it gives CASSQLAGGPEQYF. The chain has TRBV6-6 and TRBJ2-7; 13 bases are shared with TRBD2. Germline-derived CDR1 and CDR2 are MNHNY and SVGAGI (reference sequence). With 6 bases clipped from V and 6 bases from J, the junction kept 5 bases outside the gene matches. CDR3 length: 14 amino acids.

This rearrangement joins TRBV7-9 to TRBJ2-3; unclear D gene. This CDR3 has 10 residues. Germline CDR1 SEHNR, CDR2 FQNEAQ (reference sequence). V was shortened by 6 bases and J by 6 bases, with 4 bases between the two germline ends. The CDR3 is CASRTDTQYF. The CDR3 nucleotides read TGTGCCAGCAGGACTGATACGCAGTATTTT.

The V and J genes are TRBV7-9 and TRBJ1-5; D gene uncertain. The V gene's germline CDR1 is SEHNR and CDR2 FQNEAQ (reference sequence). V was trimmed by 1 base and J by 7 bases, leaving 5 bases between them. The CDR3 has 12 residues. This chain's CDR3 is CASSLDHQPQHF. CDR3 DNA sequence: TGTGCCAGCAGCTTAGACCACCAGCCCCAGCATTTT. The full variable domain, its missing parts supplied by reference TRBV7-9 and TRBJ1-5, is DTGVSQNPRHKITKRGQNVTFRCDPISEHNRLYWYRQTLGQGPEFLTYFQNEAQLEKSRLLSDRFSAERPKGSFSTLEIQRTEQGDSAMYLCASSLDHQPQHFGDGTRLSIL.

The gene calls are TRBV19 and TRBJ1-2; D is perhaps TRBD1 (6 bases). V dropped 7 bases and J dropped 6 bases, with 15 bases sitting between them. Looked up from germline, CDR1 is LNHDA and CDR2 is SQIVND (reference sequence). This CDR3 contains 13 residues. CDR3 nucleotide sequence: TGTGCCAGTAACCAGGGGCGAGACAATGGCTACACCTTC. Its translation: CASNQGRDNGYTF.

The rearrangement links TRBV7-9 to TRBJ2-1; 8 bases map to TRBD1. The length of the CDR3 is 14 residues. Germline CDR1 reads SEHNR; CDR2 reads FQNEAQ (reference sequence). Trimming removed 3 bases from V and 10 bases from J; junction bases left unmatched: 8. CDR3 in amino acids: CASSFGTGPREQFF. The CDR3, as DNA: TGTGCCAGCAGCTTTGGGACAGGACCCAGGGAGCAGTTCTTC.

The V and J genes are TRBV5-4 and TRBJ1-1; 7 nucleotides line up with TRBD1. The CDR3 length is 18 residues. V was pared by 0 bases and J by 0 bases, with 11 bases of the junction left unmatched. The germline gives CDR1 SGHNT, CDR2 YYREEE (reference sequence). The CDR3, as DNA: TGTGCCAGCAGCTTGGAGGGACAGAATTACCCTATGAACACTGAAGCTTTCTTT. Translation gives CASSLEGQNYPMNTEAFF.

The chain couples TRBV4-2 to TRBJ1-1; 11 bases are a match to TRBD1. Germline V CDR1 and CDR2: LGHNA, YNFKEQ. The CDR3 loop spans 21 amino acids. Trimming at V came to 0 bases and at J to 5 bases, leaving 20 bases not matched to a gene. In nucleotides, the CDR3 is TGTGCCAGCAGCCAAGAGTCCCAGGACAGGGGGCTGTCTAACAGTGGGACTGAAGCTTTCTTT. Amino acid sequence: CASSQESQDRGLSNSGTEAFF.

V and J are TRBV30 and TRBJ2-6, with D tentatively TRBD1 or TRBD2 (6 bases each). The V gene's germline CDR1 is GTSNPN and CDR2 SVGIG (reference sequence). The CDR3 length is 18 residues. The V end was cut by 5 bases, the J end by 0 bases, with 20 bases between. CDR3 nucleotide sequence: TGTGCCTGGTGTGACAGGACTACCTATCTCTCTGGGGCCAACGTCCTGACTTTC. As protein: CAWCDRTTYLSGANVLTF.

This sequence joins TRBV7-3 and TRBJ2-1, with 9 bases identical to TRBD2. The CDR3 is 15 amino acids. The J segment lost 2 bases and the V segment lost 1 base, leaving 0 bases of the junction unmatched. Per germline, CDR1 SGHTA and CDR2 FQGTGA. DNA of the CDR3: TGTGCCAGCAGCTTAAGCGGGAGGGCCTACAATGAGCAGTTCTTC. It specifies CASSLSGRAYNEQFF.

This clone was seen more than once but under ten times. V usage is TRBV10-1 and J usage is TRBJ2-7; D uncertain. Germline assignment: CDR1 WNHNN and CDR2 SYGVQD (reference sequence). The CDR3 runs 9 residues. V was clipped by 4 bases and J by 6 bases, with 1 base between them. The CDR3 coding sequence is TGCGCCAGCAGTGTCGAGCAGTACTTC. It encodes CASSVEQYF.

This rearrangement joins TRBV5-4 to TRBJ2-1; D could derive from TRBD1 or TRBD2 (6 bases each). The V gene's germline CDR1 is SGHNT and CDR2 YYREEE (reference sequence). The length of the CDR3 is 15 residues. Trimming took off 0 bases at V and 0 bases at J, with 7 bases between the two ends. CDR3 coding DNA: TGTGCCAGCAGCTTGGAGGGGGGCTCCTACAATGAGCAGTTCTTC. It yields the protein CASSLEGGSYNEQFF.

This clone has more than one count but fewer than ten. J is TRBJ2-7 and V is TRBV7-2; D is possibly TRBD2 (5 bases). Germline CDR1 SGHTA, CDR2 FQGNSA. This CDR3 has 13 residues. The V gene lost 7 bases and the J gene lost 3 bases, with 13 bases spanning the gap. The CDR3 reads CASTQQRGYEQYF. CDR3 in DNA: TGTGCCAGCACACAACAACGGGGCTACGAGCAGTACTTC.

In nucleotides, the CDR3 is TGTGCCACCGGGACTAGCGGGAGTGCGGATACGCAGTATTTT. Its protein is CATGTSGSADTQYF. The chain uses TRBV5-6 and TRBJ2-3, with TRBD2 matching 14 bases. CDR1 is SGHDT, CDR2 YYEEEE, per germline. V was clipped by 9 bases and J by 6 bases; unmatched bases: 6. This CDR3 has 14 amino acids.

The rearrangement uses TRBV18 and TRBJ1-1; TRBD1 agrees at 8 bases. This CDR3 is built from 15 residues. From germline, CDR1 is KGHSH and CDR2 LQKENI. Unmatched junction bases numbered 9, after V lost 4 bases and J lost 5 bases. The CDR3 is CASSRAGQVGTEAFF. The CDR3 nucleotides read TGTGCCAGCTCACGGGCGGGACAGGTGGGGACTGAAGCTTTCTTT.

This clone was counted a single time. The chain employs TRBV18 and TRBJ1-1, with a possible D match to TRBD1 (6 bases). CDR1 is KGHSH, CDR2 LQKENI, per germline. The length of the CDR3 is 17 residues. V was cut by 4 bases and J by 0 bases, with 18 bases left in between. The CDR3 coding sequence is TGTGCCAGCTCACTACGACAGGTTTTTATTATGAACACTGAAGCTTTCTTT. Its translation is CASSLRQVFIMNTEAFF.

With respect to this clone: Compared with germline, one end of the junction differs, possibly owing to a read error. The V gene is TRBV28, the J gene TRBJ2-7; 7 bases match TRBD2. The CDR3 runs 15 residues. Germline assignment: CDR1 MDHEN and CDR2 SYDVKM. The CDR3 DNA sequence: TGTGCCAGCAGCTTATGGAGCGGGGTCTCCTACGAGCAGTACTTC. Protein product: CASSLWSGVSYEQYF.

The chain uses TRBV10-3 and TRBJ2-5, with unresolved D. The germline CDR1 and CDR2 sequences are ENHRY and SYGVKD. The CDR3 consists of 13 residues. The V and J ends lost 3 bases and 0 bases respectively, with 5 bases between them. DNA of the CDR3: TGTGCCATCAGTGAAATGAACCAAGAGACCCAGTACTTC. Translating it yields CAISEMNQETQYF.

The chain joins TRBV5-6 to TRBJ2-7, with 11 bases that match TRBD2. J gave up 4 bases and V 6 bases, and 9 bases lay outside the gene matches. Germline-derived CDR1 and CDR2 are SGHDT and YYEEEE. The CDR3 spans 15 residues. CDR3 coding DNA: TGTGCCAGCACCGTACGGACTAGCGGGTATTACGAGCAGTACTTC. Its protein product is CASTVRTSGYYEQYF.

This clone was seen at least ten times. V usage is TRBV7-9 and J usage is TRBJ1-1; TRBD1 is a possible D gene (5 bases). Germline V gives CDR1 SEHNR, CDR2 FQNEAQ (reference sequence). Trimming left V 2 bases short and J 3 bases short, with 10 bases between. The CDR3 totals 14 residues. The CDR3 DNA sequence: TGTGCCAGCAGCTTACGGCAGGGAGACACTGAAGCTTTCTTT. Protein sequence: CASSLRQGDTEAFF.

This chain joins TRBV7-9 and TRBJ1-1, with D tentatively TRBD1 (6 bases). CDR3 length: 15 residues. Trimming cost V 5 bases and J 5 bases, with 18 bases left between them. From germline, CDR1 is SEHNR and CDR2 FQNEAQ (reference sequence). The CDR3 loop is CASSRQGGGDTEAFF. The CDR3 region has the DNA TGTGCCAGCAGCCGCCAAGGGGGGGGTGATACTGAAGCTTTCTTT.

The chain couples TRBV5-4 to TRBJ2-7; 12 bases align to TRBD1. The V gene's germline CDR1 is SGHNT and CDR2 YYREEE (reference sequence). The CDR3 is made up of 14 amino acids. Trimming removed 5 bases from V and 7 bases from J; junction bases left unmatched: 7. The DNA for the CDR3 is TGTGCCAGCAGGTGGGACAGGGGGCAGGGGGAGCAGTACTTC. Translated, it gives CASRWDRGQGEQYF.

The CDR3 reads CASSLNGQFSGNTIYF. Written as DNA, the CDR3 is TGTGCCAGCAGTTTAAACGGACAGTTCTCTGGAAACACCATATATTTT. The chain recombines TRBV27 with TRBJ1-3, with D perhaps TRBD1 (6 bases). Germline V lookup: CDR1 MNHEY, CDR2 SMNVEV (reference sequence). The CDR3 loop spans 16 amino acids. V was shortened by 2 bases and J by 0 bases, with 11 bases between the two germline ends.

The chain combines TRBV28 with TRBJ1-2; D not resolved. CDR3 length: 13 residues. From germline, CDR1 is MDHEN and CDR2 SYDVKM. Trimming removed 5 bases at V and 3 bases at J, with 10 bases between. The chain's CDR3 is CASSPRGYYGYTF. Here the CDR3 DNA reads TGTGCCAGCAGTCCCCGCGGGTACTATGGCTACACCTTC.

The chain carries TRBV28 and TRBJ2-3; D is undetermined. The length of the CDR3 is 13 residues. V lost 6 bases to trimming and J lost 9 bases, with 16 bases between them. Germline V gene lookup returns CDR1 MDHEN and CDR2 SYDVKM. CDR3 bases: TGTGCCAGCAGAATTCCGATTACGGGCACGCAGTATTTT. Translating gives CASRIPITGTQYF.

The chain combines TRBV10-3 with TRBJ2-5; 9 bases agree with TRBD2. Unmatched junction bases numbered 7, after V lost 2 bases and J lost 0 bases. The CDR3 has 17 amino acids. Per the germline V gene, CDR1 is ENHRY and CDR2 is SYGVKD. The CDR3 spells CAISERTSGPNQETQYF. CDR3 DNA sequence: TGTGCCATCAGTGAGAGAACTAGCGGGCCAAACCAAGAGACCCAGTACTTC.

Concerning this clone itself: Other DNA sequences in this sample translate to the same CDR3. The chain couples TRBV15 to TRBJ2-6; TRBD1 aligns across 7 bases. Germline V gene lookup returns CDR1 LNHNV and CDR2 YYDKDF (reference sequence). The junction had 3 bases not matched to a gene; V was cut back by 3 bases and J by 1 base. The CDR3 is 16 amino acids. This chain's CDR3 is CATSRTGFSGANVLTF. The CDR3 DNA follows: TGTGCCACCAGCAGGACAGGGTTTTCTGGGGCCAACGTCCTGACTTTC.